This T cell receptor beta chain was documented in a study of identical twins. Findings of the study overall: Out-of-frame alpha sequences that twins shared showed excess low generation probability. Cross-sectional statistics underpinned the conclusions; the same donors were not followed. Cord blood beta clonotypes present at high abundance carried fewer insertions; no such pattern appeared in memory repertoires.

On this clonotype itself: Its antigen is undetermined.

The CDR3 has 20 residues. In germline, CDR1 is LGHDT, CDR2 YNNKEL (reference sequence). TCRdb re-called the 5' RACE reads through MiXCR, storing one row per CDR3 protein. The sample has 1,800,000 or so distinct CDR3 sequences, 32% seen once. The sample consisted of cord blood. This sequence was found in a newborn girl in good health. The V and J genes are TRBV3-1 and TRBJ2-1, with 14 positions matching TRBD2. The J call is uncertain, as TRBJ2-7 better fits the DNA end. CDR3 region: CASSLWTSGRIASPYNEQYF. The CDR3 DNA sequence: TGTGCCAGCAGCCTCTGGACTAGCGGGAGGATCGCGAGTCCCTACAATGAGCAGTACTTC.